The clone carrying this TCR delta chain was picked up a small number of times. This sample stems from a study of gamma-delta T cells after stem cell transplantation. With V trimmed by 1 base and J by 7 bases, 24 bases remained unmatched. The CDR3 totals 21 residues. Looked up from germline, CDR1 is TSWWSYY and CDR2 is QGS. TCRdb re-called the RT-PCR reads with CATT. This table has about 620 delta-chain clones, roughly 5.1% appearing once. The genes are TRDV1 and TRDJ1; 10 bases match TRDD3. The receptor was isolated from a human donor. It is not recorded whose cells these are; they may come from a transplant donor. The specimen sequenced was gamma-delta T cells. Here the CDR3 reads CALGERILLVLGDPRRRKLIF. The CDR3 DNA follows: TGTGCTCTTGGGGAACGGATCCTACTCGTACTGGGGGATCCCCGAAGGCGTAAACTCATCTTT.